This T cell receptor (beta chain) comes out of a study of blood T cell repertoires in COVID-19. About the research overall: The study drew acute and convalescent COVID-19 samples from the United States, Italy and Spain. Sources were T cells, B-cell-depleted T cells, or PBMCs; the material itself was cDNA or gDNA.

Per the original methods: Nucleated cell number was recorded as an estimate derived from reference gene primer amplification. The protocol was immunoSEQ multiplex PCR, while the TCRdb copy is restricted to in-frame clones and leaves out a portion. V, J and clone size were drawn from that table, and D and trimming were deduced from the DNA. In the table there are 200,000 or so clones, 89% of which are singletons. The germline gives CDR1 SNHLY, CDR2 FYNNEI. After removal of 6 bases from V and 0 bases from J, the junction contained 5 bases not matched to a gene. This CDR3 region has 15 residues. This TCR came from a man between 60 and 70 years old who had recovered from COVID-19. The chain has TRBV2 and TRBJ2-1; TRBD1 matches at 7 bases. The source material was peripheral blood. CDR3 residues: CASSQTGTSYNEQFF. CDR3 bases: TGTGCCAGCAGCCAGACAGGGACCTCCTACAATGAGCAGTTCTTC.